This T cell receptor beta chain stems from a study of T cell responses to AZD1222 COVID-19 vaccine. Produced via immunoSEQ multiplex PCR; TCRdb's table is partial and in-frame only. In the table there are some 120,000 clones, approximately 80% of which are singletons. V was clipped by 1 base and J by 4 bases, with 10 bases between them. The CDR3 is 14 amino acids. Germline CDR1 reads LGHNA; CDR2 reads YSLEER. About this clone: Its antigen is unidentified.

Study-wide points: Donors were chiefly white British, with a greater number of females, and clonal diversity was perhaps underestimated. Repertoire sampling was restricted to post-peak T cell response timepoints.

The sequencing used peripheral blood, collected 28 days after the second AZD1222 dose. The genes are TRBV4-3 and TRBJ1-1; possibly TRBD1 for D (6 bases). This sequence originates from an adult who received the AZD1222 COVID-19 vaccine. The CDR3 sequence: CASSQAVRGTEAFF. The DNA for the CDR3 is TGCGCCAGCAGCCAAGCTGTCAGGGGCACTGAAGCTTTCTTT.